The sequence of this T cell receptor (beta chain) was determined in a study of graft-versus-host responses after intestinal transplantation. CDR1 MDHEN and CDR2 SYDVKM come from the germline V gene. The CDR3 totals 11 residues. Deletions cut 4 bases from V and 5 bases from J, with 5 bases between. Only in-frame clones appear in the TCRdb table, and some are missing; sequencing was by immunoSEQ multiplex PCR. The data hold approximately 58,000 clones, with 70% to 90% observed a single time. The chain carries TRBV28 and TRBJ2-5; D gene unclear. This clonotype was obtained from a human patient who received an intestinal transplant, so some T cells may come from the graft donor. Source: PBMCs, taken 26 days after transplant. The CDR3 region has the DNA TGTGCCAGCAGTTCGGGTGAGACCCAGTACTTC. Residues: CASSSGETQYF.